Listed below are T cell receptor beta chains from one sample, sequenced in a study of blood T cell repertoires in COVID-19. Clones were sequenced by immunoSEQ multiplex PCR, and TCRdb holds only the in-frame ones, with some missing. The table has 310,000 or so clones, more than 70% seen once. Sequenced input: peripheral blood. Every receptor here comes from a woman aged 50 to 65 with acute or convalescent COVID-19. Both conserved end residues are part of each CDR3. Expanded clones get a size class; other rows say once, few or many, or leave the size out.

V	J	size	CDR3
TRBV5-8	TRBJ2-3	once	CASSSHRQASTDTQYF
TRBV5-5	TRBJ2-1	NA	CASSLGLGLAGNNEQFF
TRBV21-1	TRBJ1-1	NA	CATTLTGGVNTEAFF
TRBV7-3	TRBJ2-1	NA	CASSLPRNDNEQFF
TRBV6-4	TRBJ1-2	NA	CASSPTGLGLGYTF
TRBV7-2	TRBJ2-2	NA	CASSKLAGGHTGELFF
TRBV3-1/TRBV3-2	TRBJ1-1	NA	CASSQVTGTEAFF
TRBV24-1	TRBJ2-1	NA	CATSDLASGSADEQFF
TRBV7-7	TRBJ2-1	once	CASSSLGGSSEQFF
TRBV19	TRBJ1-4	NA	CASSTPRGGNEKLFF
TRBV7-8	TRBJ2-6	NA	CASSLLPIGASGANVLTF
TRBV28	TRBJ2-1	NA	CASSSRTSETYNEQFF
TRBV6-2/TRBV6-3	TRBJ2-5	NA	CASSYSGLRLAFQETQYF
TRBV5-1	TRBJ2-1	once	CASSPGTGSHNEQFF
TRBV7-8	TRBJ2-7	NA	CASSLAGGGYEQYF
TRBV28	TRBJ2-7	NA	CASSLFQVISYEQYF
TRBV2	TRBJ2-3	NA	CASSGGVTDTQYF
TRBV6-4	TRBJ1-1	NA	CASSRTGGTEAFF
TRBV27	TRBJ2-7	NA	CASSPRPGLAASYEQYF
TRBV5-1	TRBJ2-7	NA	CASSLRWSGGGHEQYF
TRBV28	TRBJ2-1	NA	CASTPLGGYNEQFF
TRBV10-3	TRBJ1-4	NA	CAISWTGEGEKLFF
TRBV11-2	TRBJ2-5	NA	CASSLDGVAQETQYF
TRBV15	TRBJ2-3	NA	CATSRGTGLAESDTQYF
TRBV6-5	TRBJ1-3	NA	CASSSHSGNTIYF
TRBV6-5	TRBJ2-7	NA	CASSYSGTGDYEQYF
TRBV10-3	TRBJ2-2	few	CAISDLPNTGELFF
TRBV29-1	TRBJ2-1	NA	CSAQESYNEQFF
TRBV6-5	TRBJ1-2	NA	CASTLGQGASGYTF
TRBV7-2	TRBJ1-2	NA	CASSYTKTGYGYTF
TRBV6-5	TRBJ2-3	once	CASKPADSTDTQYF
TRBV5-6	TRBJ2-5	NA	CASSLAQGQETQYF
TRBV7-2	TRBJ2-1	NA	CASSLGAMSGAAYNEQFF
TRBV24-1	TRBJ2-6	NA	CATSDFRTGANVLTF
TRBV4-2	TRBJ1-2	NA	CASSQDLGQLYGYTF
TRBV5-1	TRBJ1-3	NA	CASSPSSSGNTIYF
TRBV9	TRBJ1-6	NA	CASSVGPGTSSYNSPLHF
TRBV7-2	TRBJ2-1	NA	CASSSPLTAGSSYNEQFF
TRBV7-2	TRBJ2-4	NA	CASSTLAGLAKNIQYF
TRBV9	TRBJ2-1	NA	CASSVGGLAVSSYNEQFF
TRBV7-2	TRBJ2-1	NA	CASSFGGSWKFF
TRBV24-1	TRBJ2-5	once	CATSDPTGEAQETQYF
TRBV7-9	TRBJ2-1	NA	CASSLEAADNEQFF
TRBV28	TRBJ2-3	NA	CASPPSGTPPGEDTQYF
TRBV25-1	TRBJ2-2	NA	CATSRERGYTGELFF
TRBV7-2	TRBJ2-7	once	CASSHRLAGEGYEQYF
TRBV2	TRBJ2-5	NA	CASSELAGFQETQYF
TRBV9	TRBJ2-3	NA	CASSPGQGTDTQYF
TRBV29-1	TRBJ1-2	NA	CSVELQGPYYGYTF
TRBV7-3	TRBJ2-1	NA	CASSPGLAGGWGKQFF